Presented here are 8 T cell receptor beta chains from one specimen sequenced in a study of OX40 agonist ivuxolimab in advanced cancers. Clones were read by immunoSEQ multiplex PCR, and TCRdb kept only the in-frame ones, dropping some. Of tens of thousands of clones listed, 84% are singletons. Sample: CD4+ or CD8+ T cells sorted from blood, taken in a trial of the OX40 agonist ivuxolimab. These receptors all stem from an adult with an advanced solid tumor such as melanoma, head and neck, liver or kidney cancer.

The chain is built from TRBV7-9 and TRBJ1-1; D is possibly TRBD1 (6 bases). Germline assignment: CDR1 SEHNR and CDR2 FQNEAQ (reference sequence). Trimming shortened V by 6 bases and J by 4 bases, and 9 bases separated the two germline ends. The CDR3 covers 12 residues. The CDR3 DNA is TGTGCCAGCAGGGGCAGGGGCACTGAAGCTTTCTTT. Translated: CASRGRGTEAFF.

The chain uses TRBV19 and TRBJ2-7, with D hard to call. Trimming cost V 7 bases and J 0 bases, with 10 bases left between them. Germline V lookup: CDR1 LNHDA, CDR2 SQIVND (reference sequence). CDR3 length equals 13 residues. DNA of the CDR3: TGTGCCAGTAAGGTCAGGATCTCCTACGAGCAGTACTTC. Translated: CASKVRISYEQYF.

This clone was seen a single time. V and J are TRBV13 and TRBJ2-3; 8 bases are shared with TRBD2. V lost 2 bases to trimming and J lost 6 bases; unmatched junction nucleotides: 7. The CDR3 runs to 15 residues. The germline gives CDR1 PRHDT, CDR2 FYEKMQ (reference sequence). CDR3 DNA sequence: TGTGCCAGCAGCTTATTAGCGGGACTCGAGGATACGCAGTATTTT. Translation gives CASSLLAGLEDTQYF.

The CDR3 nucleotides read TGTGCCAGCAGCTCCACTGACAGGGGTACCTACGAGCAGTACTTC. As protein: CASSSTDRGTYEQYF. The V and J genes are TRBV7-9 and TRBJ2-7, with TRBD1 matching 8 bases. V gave up 4 bases and J gave up 2 bases; unmatched junction bases: 7. Germline V gene sequence: CDR1 SEHNR, CDR2 FQNEAQ (reference sequence). The CDR3 extends over 15 amino acids.

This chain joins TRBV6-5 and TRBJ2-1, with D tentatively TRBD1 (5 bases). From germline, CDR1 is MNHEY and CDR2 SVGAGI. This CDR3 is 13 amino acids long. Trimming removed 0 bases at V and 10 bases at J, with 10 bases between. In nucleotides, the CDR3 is TGTGCCAGCAGTTACTCGACAGATACCGAGCAGTTCTTC. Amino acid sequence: CASSYSTDTEQFF.

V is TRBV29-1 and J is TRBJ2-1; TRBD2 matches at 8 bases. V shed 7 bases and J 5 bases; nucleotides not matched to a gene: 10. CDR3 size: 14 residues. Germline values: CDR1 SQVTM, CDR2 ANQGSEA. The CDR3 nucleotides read TGCAGCGCTGAGGAGACTAGCGCTAACAATGAGCAGTTCTTC. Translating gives CSAEETSANNEQFF.

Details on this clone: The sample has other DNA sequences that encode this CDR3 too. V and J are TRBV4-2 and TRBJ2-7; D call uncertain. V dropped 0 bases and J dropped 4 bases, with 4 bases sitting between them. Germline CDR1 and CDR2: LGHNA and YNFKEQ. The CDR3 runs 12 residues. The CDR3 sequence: CASSQDSYEQYF. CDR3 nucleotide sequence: TGTGCCAGCAGCCAAGATTCATACGAGCAGTACTTC.

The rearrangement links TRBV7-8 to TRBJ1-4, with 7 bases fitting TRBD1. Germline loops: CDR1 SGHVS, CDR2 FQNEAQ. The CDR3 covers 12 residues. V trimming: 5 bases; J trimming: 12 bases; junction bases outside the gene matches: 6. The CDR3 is CASSPDRAELFF. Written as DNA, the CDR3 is TGTGCCAGCAGCCCCGACAGGGCGGAACTGTTTTTT.